This TCR beta chain was captured in a study of cytomegalovirus exposure and HLA in healthy donors. Study conclusions and caveats: A later analysis found that most CMV-associated TCR beta chains appeared HLA-restricted. Roughly uniform depth of sequencing across donors was assumed in presence/absence analyses.

V shed 0 bases and J shed 5 bases, with 11 bases lying between them. The CDR3 runs to 14 residues. The germline CDR1 and CDR2 sequences are SGHRS and YFSETQ. Primers: 60 Vbeta forward and 13 Jbeta reverse. Source study methods: As a later analysis found, there were 70 million to 80 million unique TCR beta chains, of which 8.5 million to 13 million were shared. The data were produced by immunoSEQ multiplex PCR, yet TCRdb's version contains in-frame clones alone and is incomplete. From that table come the V and J calls and clone size; the DNA was used to work out D and trimming. This table has 60,000 to 75,000 clones, approximately 58% appearing once. As for this clone: What it recognizes is unknown.

Sequencing used PBMCs. The TCR originated in a woman aged 45-59 years in good health and CMV-seronegative. The chain employs TRBV5-1 and TRBJ1-1; possibly TRBD1 for D (5 bases). CDR3: CASSLVKGDTEAFF. DNA for the CDR3: TGCGCCAGCAGCTTGGTCAAAGGGGATACTGAAGCTTTCTTT.